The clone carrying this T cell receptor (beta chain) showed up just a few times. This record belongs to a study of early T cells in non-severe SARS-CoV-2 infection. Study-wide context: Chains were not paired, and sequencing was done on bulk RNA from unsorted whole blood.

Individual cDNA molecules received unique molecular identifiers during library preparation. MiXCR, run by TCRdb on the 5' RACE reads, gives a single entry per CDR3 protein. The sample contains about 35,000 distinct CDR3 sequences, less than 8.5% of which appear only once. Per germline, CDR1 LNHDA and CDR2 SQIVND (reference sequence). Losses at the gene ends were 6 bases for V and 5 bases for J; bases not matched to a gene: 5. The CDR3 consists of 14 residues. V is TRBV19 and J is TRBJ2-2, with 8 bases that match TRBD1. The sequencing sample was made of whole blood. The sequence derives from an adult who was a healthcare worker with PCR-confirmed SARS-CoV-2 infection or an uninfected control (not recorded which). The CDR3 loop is CASSLTGATGELFF. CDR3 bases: TGTGCCAGTAGCCTGACAGGGGCGACCGGGGAGCTGTTTTTT.